This T cell receptor (beta chain) is from a study of T cells after yellow fever vaccination. Study details: The SMART-Seq v4 Ultra Low Input method served to prepare the low-cell-number fractions.

TCRdb re-called the 5' RACE reads through MiXCR, storing one row per CDR3 protein. The data show about 45,000 distinct CDR3 sequences, roughly 6.4% seen once. Findings of the study overall: Most clones from primary vaccination were detected again post-booster (approximately 96% CD4, around 90% CD8). There was a small share of clonotypes that showed up in both the CD4 and CD8 compartments.

The CDR3 has 13 residues. The germline V gene encodes CDR1 SGHAT and CDR2 FQDESV (reference sequence). V dropped 5 bases and J dropped 6 bases, with 13 bases sitting between them. The rearrangement joins TRBV11-1 to TRBJ2-5; D not certain. The material was CD8+ T cells not binding an NS4B(214-222) dextramer, sorted from PBMCs, obtained 45 days after the yellow fever booster vaccination. This clonotype was obtained from a man aged 25-45 years who received the YFV17D yellow fever vaccine. The CDR3 DNA is TGTGCCAGCAGCCCCGGTCGGGCCCAGACCCAGTACTTC. It codes for CASSPGRAQTQYF.